The TCR beta chain described here comes from a study of shared clonotypes between healthy human individuals. Regarding this clone: Its antigen is undetermined.

Measured with immunoSEQ multiplex PCR; TCRdb has only the in-frame clones, and not every one. In the table there are 950,000 to 1,300,000 clones, around 74% of which are singletons. Study-level results: Sequencing depth was expected to affect clonotype sharing among donors. As a rule, naive subsets had a larger estimated richness than memory subsets. In a few donors, approximately 5% of naive CD4 clonotypes appeared in common.

In the CD4+ fraction, cells were divided into CD45RA+ naive and CD45RA-negative memory subsets. The sequenced sample consisted of memory CD4+ T cells sorted from blood. The sample's subset: CD45RA-negative fraction. The source of this sequence is a man in his late teens or twenties in good health.

This chain's CDR3 is CASSYSARLSYEQYF. The CDR3 DNA follows: TGTGCCAGCAGTTACTCGGCCCGTCTCTCCTACGAGCAGTACTTC. The rearrangement links TRBV6-5 to TRBJ2-7, with no clear D. Germline CDR1 MNHEY, CDR2 SVGAGI. The CDR3 loop spans 15 amino acids. The germline V and J ends were trimmed by 0 bases and 0 bases, with 9 bases remaining between them.